A selection of T cell receptor beta chains follows, all from one sample in a study of shared clonotypes between healthy human individuals. The assay was immunoSEQ multiplex PCR, and TCRdb's table has in-frame clones only and misses some. The sample shows about 2.3 million clones, approximately 95% of them seen only once. The sequencing sample was made of naive CD4+ T cells from PBMCs. Receptors were obtained from a man younger than 35 in good health. Some clones in this sample may be carry-over from other donors' samples. CDR3s include the opening cysteine and the closing phenylalanine or tryptophan. The order of the fields is CDR3 DNA, CDR3 protein, CDR3 length, clone size, J gene, D gene, V gene. A D gene is named only where the DNA matches it firmly. Clone size is stated in some rows and not others, as once, few, many or a class when expanded.

cdr3_nt: TGTGCCAGCAGTCTCCACAGGGCCGACACTGAAGCTTTCTTT
cdr3_aa: CASSLHRADTEAFF
cdr3_length: 14
clone_size: .
j_call: TRBJ1-1
d_call: .
v_call: TRBV6-5

cdr3_nt: TGCGCCAGCAGCTTGACAGGTACAGATACGCAGTATTTT
cdr3_aa: CASSLTGTDTQYF
cdr3_length: 13
clone_size: .
j_call: TRBJ2-3
d_call: .
v_call: TRBV5-1

cdr3_nt: TGTGCCAGCAGCTTTAAAATAGCGGGAGGGTCCTACGAGCAGTACTTC
cdr3_aa: CASSFKIAGGSYEQYF
cdr3_length: 16
clone_size: .
j_call: TRBJ2-7
d_call: TRBD2
v_call: TRBV5-4

cdr3_nt: TGTGCCTGGAGTACATCGGGACAGATATATTCGAACACCGGGGAGCTGTTTTTT
cdr3_aa: CAWSTSGQIYSNTGELFF
cdr3_length: 18
clone_size: .
j_call: TRBJ2-2
d_call: TRBD1
v_call: TRBV30

cdr3_nt: TGTACAACCGGGACCCACACGTCCAGCTATGGCTACACCTTC
cdr3_aa: CTTGTHTSSYGYTF
cdr3_length: 14
clone_size: once
j_call: TRBJ1-2
d_call: .
v_call: TRBV28

cdr3_nt: TGCAGCGCCAACCCTAGCGGCTCCTACAATGAGCAGTTCTTC
cdr3_aa: CSANPSGSYNEQFF
cdr3_length: 14
clone_size: .
j_call: TRBJ2-1
d_call: TRBD2
v_call: TRBV29-1

cdr3_nt: TGTGCCAGCAGTCCCCGGGACAGGGCCGAGCAGTACTTC
cdr3_aa: CASSPRDRAEQYF
cdr3_length: 13
clone_size: .
j_call: TRBJ2-7
d_call: TRBD1
v_call: TRBV9

cdr3_nt: TGCGCCAGCAGCTTGGAAACTAACTATGGCTACACCTTC
cdr3_aa: CASSLETNYGYTF
cdr3_length: 13
clone_size: .
j_call: TRBJ1-2
d_call: .
v_call: TRBV5-1

cdr3_nt: TGTGCCAGCAGCGGACTAGGGACCTACGAGCAGTACTTC
cdr3_aa: CASSGLGTYEQYF
cdr3_length: 13
clone_size: .
j_call: TRBJ2-7
d_call: TRBD2
v_call: TRBV2

cdr3_nt: TGTGCCAGCTCACCAGTGATAGATACGCAGTATTTT
cdr3_aa: CASSPVIDTQYF
cdr3_length: 12
clone_size: .
j_call: TRBJ2-3
d_call: .
v_call: TRBV18

cdr3_nt: TGCGCCAGCAGCTTGACAGGAATACACGAGCAGTACTTC
cdr3_aa: CASSLTGIHEQYF
cdr3_length: 13
clone_size: .
j_call: TRBJ2-7
d_call: .
v_call: TRBV5-1

cdr3_nt: TGTGCCAGCAGCTTACTGAGCGTCCAAGAGACCCAGTACTTC
cdr3_aa: CASSLLSVQETQYF
cdr3_length: 14
clone_size: .
j_call: TRBJ2-5
d_call: .
v_call: TRBV7-9

cdr3_nt: TGCGCCAGCCCACCAAGCGGGAGAACGGATGAGCAGTTCTTC
cdr3_aa: CASPPSGRTDEQFF
cdr3_length: 14
clone_size: .
j_call: TRBJ2-1
d_call: TRBD2
v_call: TRBV10-1

cdr3_nt: TGTGCCTGGCTGAAGGGCATGAACACTGAAGCTTTCTTT
cdr3_aa: CAWLKGMNTEAFF
cdr3_length: 13
clone_size: .
j_call: TRBJ1-1
d_call: .
v_call: TRBV30

cdr3_nt: TGTGCCAGCAGCACTGGGACGGGAACTGAAGCTTTCTTT
cdr3_aa: CASSTGTGTEAFF
cdr3_length: 13
clone_size: .
j_call: TRBJ1-1
d_call: .
v_call: TRBV7-3

cdr3_nt: TGTGCCAGCAGCCAAGAAGTTAGTAGGGTTGATACGCAGTATTTT
cdr3_aa: CASSQEVSRVDTQYF
cdr3_length: 15
clone_size: .
j_call: TRBJ2-3
d_call: .
v_call: TRBV4-2

cdr3_nt: TGTGCCAGCAGCTCCATTCCGGGACTGCTCTCTGGAAACACCATATATTTT
cdr3_aa: CASSSIPGLLSGNTIYF
cdr3_length: 17
clone_size: .
j_call: TRBJ1-3
d_call: .
v_call: TRBV5-5

cdr3_nt: TGCGCCAGCAGTGCGGGGGTTGGGACCCAGTACTTC
cdr3_aa: CASSAGVGTQYF
cdr3_length: 12
clone_size: .
j_call: TRBJ2-5
d_call: .
v_call: TRBV10-2

cdr3_nt: TGTGCCAGTAGTAAGACTAGCGGGAGCTTATCTAGCACAGATACGCAGTATTTT
cdr3_aa: CASSKTSGSLSSTDTQYF
cdr3_length: 18
clone_size: .
j_call: TRBJ2-3
d_call: TRBD2
v_call: TRBV19

cdr3_nt: TGTGCCAGCTCACCACTTCCGAGGGAGTACACCGGGGAGCTGTTTTTT
cdr3_aa: CASSPLPREYTGELFF
cdr3_length: 16
clone_size: .
j_call: TRBJ2-2
d_call: .
v_call: TRBV18

cdr3_nt: TGTGCCAGCAGCGTAGCTGAGGGGGGAACAGGTGGAAACACCATATATTTT
cdr3_aa: CASSVAEGGTGGNTIYF
cdr3_length: 17
clone_size: .
j_call: TRBJ1-3
d_call: .
v_call: TRBV9

cdr3_nt: TGTGCCAGCAGGGGTAGGGAGACTTGGTACCAAGAGACCCAGTACTTC
cdr3_aa: CASRGRETWYQETQYF
cdr3_length: 16
clone_size: .
j_call: TRBJ2-5
d_call: .
v_call: TRBV2

cdr3_nt: TGCGCCAGCAGCCCTGGACAGGGGCCTGAAGCTTTCTTT
cdr3_aa: CASSPGQGPEAFF
cdr3_length: 13
clone_size: .
j_call: TRBJ1-1
d_call: TRBD1
v_call: TRBV4-1

cdr3_nt: TGCAGCGTCACCCGGGACCTAAGGCAAGAGACCCAGTACTTC
cdr3_aa: CSVTRDLRQETQYF
cdr3_length: 14
clone_size: once
j_call: TRBJ2-5
d_call: .
v_call: TRBV29-1

cdr3_nt: TGTGCCAGCTCACCGGGGTCCCCGATCTTGAACACTGAAGCTTTCTTT
cdr3_aa: CASSPGSPILNTEAFF
cdr3_length: 16
clone_size: .
j_call: TRBJ1-1
d_call: .
v_call: TRBV18

cdr3_nt: TGTGCCAGCAGCCTCTCAATACAGGGTAATCAGCCCCAGCATTTT
cdr3_aa: CASSLSIQGNQPQHF
cdr3_length: 15
clone_size: .
j_call: TRBJ1-5
d_call: .
v_call: TRBV4-2

cdr3_nt: TGTGCCAGCAGCTTTACGTCAGGATTGGCCACTGAAGCTTTCTTT
cdr3_aa: CASSFTSGLATEAFF
cdr3_length: 15
clone_size: .
j_call: TRBJ1-1
d_call: .
v_call: TRBV11-2

cdr3_nt: TGTGCCAGCAGCCAACAGGGGGCGAGGAATGAGCAGTTCTTC
cdr3_aa: CASSQQGARNEQFF
cdr3_length: 14
clone_size: .
j_call: TRBJ2-1
d_call: TRBD1
v_call: TRBV11-2

cdr3_nt: TGCGCCAGCAGCCAGACTAGCGGGATCACAGATACGCAGTATTTT
cdr3_aa: CASSQTSGITDTQYF
cdr3_length: 15
clone_size: .
j_call: TRBJ2-3
d_call: TRBD2
v_call: TRBV5-1

cdr3_nt: TGTGCCAGCAGCCGACTAGCGGGAGGGCCGAGTGACAATGAGCAGTTCTTC
cdr3_aa: CASSRLAGGPSDNEQFF
cdr3_length: 17
clone_size: once
j_call: TRBJ2-1
d_call: TRBD2
v_call: TRBV14

cdr3_nt: TGTGCCAGCAGCTCAGATACAGGATACAATGAGCAGTTCTTC
cdr3_aa: CASSSDTGYNEQFF
cdr3_length: 14
clone_size: .
j_call: TRBJ2-1
d_call: .
v_call: TRBV5-6

cdr3_nt: TGTGCCAGCAGCTTAGGAGGATGGGTCAATCAGCCCCAGCATTTT
cdr3_aa: CASSLGGWVNQPQHF
cdr3_length: 15
clone_size: few
j_call: TRBJ1-5
d_call: .
v_call: TRBV7-2

cdr3_nt: TGTGCCAGCAGCCCACCCCGAAACGGCCCCTACGAGCAGTACTTC
cdr3_aa: CASSPPRNGPYEQYF
cdr3_length: 15
clone_size: .
j_call: TRBJ2-7
d_call: .
v_call: TRBV7-9

cdr3_nt: TGCGCCAGCAGCCAAGACTGGCTTCGGCACGAGCAGTACTTC
cdr3_aa: CASSQDWLRHEQYF
cdr3_length: 14
clone_size: .
j_call: TRBJ2-7
d_call: .
v_call: TRBV4-1

cdr3_nt: TGTGCCAGCAGCCAATGGGGACTAGCGGGAGAGTTAGGCACAGATACGCAGTATTTT
cdr3_aa: CASSQWGLAGELGTDTQYF
cdr3_length: 19
clone_size: .
j_call: TRBJ2-3
d_call: TRBD2
v_call: TRBV4-2

cdr3_nt: TGCGCCAGCAGCCGGGAGAGTCTAGCGGTCCTCACCGGGGAGCTGTTTTTT
cdr3_aa: CASSRESLAVLTGELFF
cdr3_length: 17
clone_size: .
j_call: TRBJ2-2
d_call: TRBD2
v_call: TRBV5-1

cdr3_nt: TGTGCCACCAGGGCAGGGGGGATCAGCAATCAGCCCCAGCATTTT
cdr3_aa: CATRAGGISNQPQHF
cdr3_length: 15
clone_size: .
j_call: TRBJ1-5
d_call: TRBD1
v_call: TRBV15

cdr3_nt: TGTGCCAGCAGCTCGGAAGCCTACAATGAGCAGTTCTTC
cdr3_aa: CASSSEAYNEQFF
cdr3_length: 13
clone_size: .
j_call: TRBJ2-1
d_call: .
v_call: TRBV7-3

cdr3_nt: TGTGCCAGCAGCCGACTCTTTTCTGAAAAACTGTTTTTT
cdr3_aa: CASSRLFSEKLFF
cdr3_length: 13
clone_size: .
j_call: TRBJ1-4
d_call: .
v_call: TRBV28

cdr3_nt: TGCAGCGGGACTAGCGGGAACCAGTATGAGCAGTTCTTC
cdr3_aa: CSGTSGNQYEQFF
cdr3_length: 13
clone_size: .
j_call: TRBJ2-1
d_call: TRBD2
v_call: TRBV29-1

cdr3_nt: TGCGCCAGCAGCCGGGGCAGCGGGGGCGAGCAGTTCTTC
cdr3_aa: CASSRGSGGEQFF
cdr3_length: 13
clone_size: .
j_call: TRBJ2-1
d_call: TRBD2
v_call: TRBV5-1

cdr3_nt: TGTGCCAGCAGCGTAATCTCGGACAGGGGTAACGAGCGGCCCCAGCATTTT
cdr3_aa: CASSVISDRGNERPQHF
cdr3_length: 17
clone_size: .
j_call: TRBJ1-5
d_call: TRBD1
v_call: TRBV7-9

cdr3_nt: TGTGCCAGCTCACGGTCCGTGGCAGTTGGCAATCAGCCCCAGCATTTT
cdr3_aa: CASSRSVAVGNQPQHF
cdr3_length: 16
clone_size: .
j_call: TRBJ1-5
d_call: .
v_call: TRBV18

cdr3_nt: TGTGCCAGCAGCGTAATGACTAGCGGGAGCATAGATACGCAGTATTTT
cdr3_aa: CASSVMTSGSIDTQYF
cdr3_length: 16
clone_size: once
j_call: TRBJ2-3
d_call: TRBD2
v_call: TRBV9

cdr3_nt: TGCGCCAGCAGCTTGATGGCAGGGGCCCACGAGCAGTACTTC
cdr3_aa: CASSLMAGAHEQYF
cdr3_length: 14
clone_size: .
j_call: TRBJ2-7
d_call: .
v_call: TRBV5-1

cdr3_nt: TGCGCCAGCACCTCACTAGCGGGGGGAGACAATGAGCAGTTCTTC
cdr3_aa: CASTSLAGGDNEQFF
cdr3_length: 15
clone_size: .
j_call: TRBJ2-1
d_call: TRBD2
v_call: TRBV5-1

cdr3_nt: TGCAGCGTTGCGACAGGGGTTAGCAACGCTAATCAGCCCCAGCATTTT
cdr3_aa: CSVATGVSNANQPQHF
cdr3_length: 16
clone_size: .
j_call: TRBJ1-5
d_call: TRBD1
v_call: TRBV29-1

cdr3_nt: TGTGCCAGCAGTGATCGGCAAGGGGGCTACACCTTC
cdr3_aa: CASSDRQGGYTF
cdr3_length: 12
clone_size: .
j_call: TRBJ1-2
d_call: .
v_call: TRBV2

cdr3_nt: TGCGCCAGCAGCCGTACTGGGTTAGCGGCCTACAATGAGCAGTTCTTC
cdr3_aa: CASSRTGLAAYNEQFF
cdr3_length: 16
clone_size: .
j_call: TRBJ2-1
d_call: .
v_call: TRBV5-1

cdr3_nt: TGTGCCAGCAGCTTAAGGAGCGGAAACACCGGGGAGCTGTTTTTT
cdr3_aa: CASSLRSGNTGELFF
cdr3_length: 15
clone_size: .
j_call: TRBJ2-2
d_call: .
v_call: TRBV7-2

cdr3_nt: TGTGCCTGGAGTCAGGCGCGAACCTACGAGCAGTACTTC
cdr3_aa: CAWSQARTYEQYF
cdr3_length: 13
clone_size: .
j_call: TRBJ2-7
d_call: .
v_call: TRBV30

cdr3_nt: TGTGCCAGCACCGAATCCGGGGGGTGGCCTAACTATGGCTACACCTTC
cdr3_aa: CASTESGGWPNYGYTF
cdr3_length: 16
clone_size: .
j_call: TRBJ1-2
d_call: .
v_call: TRBV21-1

cdr3_nt: TGTGCCAGCAGGTCGAGGAGGGGAGATACGCAGTATTTT
cdr3_aa: CASRSRRGDTQYF
cdr3_length: 13
clone_size: .
j_call: TRBJ2-3
d_call: .
v_call: TRBV7-8